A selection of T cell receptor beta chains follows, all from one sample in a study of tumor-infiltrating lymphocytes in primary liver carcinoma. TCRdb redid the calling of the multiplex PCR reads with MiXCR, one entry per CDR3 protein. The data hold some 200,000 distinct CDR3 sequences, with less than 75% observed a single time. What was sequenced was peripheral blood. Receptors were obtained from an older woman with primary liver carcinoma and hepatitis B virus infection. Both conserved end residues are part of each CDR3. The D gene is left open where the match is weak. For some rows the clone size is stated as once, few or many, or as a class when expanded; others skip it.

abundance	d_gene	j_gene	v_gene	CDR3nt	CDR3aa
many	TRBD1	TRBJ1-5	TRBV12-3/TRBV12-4	TGTGCCAGCACCTTATTCTTAGGACAGGGAAGGTTTGATCAGCCCCAGCATTTT	CASTLFLGQGRFDQPQHF
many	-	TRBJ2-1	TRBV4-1	TGCGCCAGCAGCCAAGAGACAGCGTTACCCCTACACAATGAGCAGTTCTTC	CASSQETALPLHNEQFF
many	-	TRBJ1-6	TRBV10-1	TGCGCCAGCAGTGTTGAAGGGAATTCACCCCTCCACTTT	CASSVEGNSPLHF
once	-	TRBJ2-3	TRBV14	TGTGTCAGCAGCTGGTGGGCCTGGACAGATACGCAGTATTTT	CVSSWWAWTDTQYF
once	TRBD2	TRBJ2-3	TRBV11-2	TGTGCCAGCAGCTCGGCTAGGTGGACTAGGGTCCCAGATACACAGTATTTT	CASSSARWTRVPDTQYF
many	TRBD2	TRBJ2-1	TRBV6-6	TGTGCCAGCAGTGGGACTAGCGGGAGGGTTGGATCCTACAATGAGCAGTTCTTC	CASSGTSGRVGSYNEQFF
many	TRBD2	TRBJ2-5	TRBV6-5	TGTGCCAGCAGTTACTCGATCAGGGCTAGCGGTCGCCGGGGGACCCAGTACTTC	CASSYSIRASGRRGTQYF
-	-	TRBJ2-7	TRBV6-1	TGTGCCAGCAGTTTAACTAGCAGGGGGGCCTACGAGCAGTACTTC	CASSLTSRGAYEQYF
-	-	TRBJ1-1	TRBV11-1	TGTGCTAGCAGCTCGGCGACACTTGAAGCTTTCTTT	CASSSATLEAFF
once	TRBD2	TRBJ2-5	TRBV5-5	TGTGTCAGCAGCCCCGAGACTAGCGGGATGCATGAGACCCAGTACTTC	CVSSPETSGMHETQYF
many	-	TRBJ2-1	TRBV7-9	TGTGCCAGCAGCTTAGTAGAACTAGCCATTGAGCAGTTCTTC	CASSLVELAIEQFF